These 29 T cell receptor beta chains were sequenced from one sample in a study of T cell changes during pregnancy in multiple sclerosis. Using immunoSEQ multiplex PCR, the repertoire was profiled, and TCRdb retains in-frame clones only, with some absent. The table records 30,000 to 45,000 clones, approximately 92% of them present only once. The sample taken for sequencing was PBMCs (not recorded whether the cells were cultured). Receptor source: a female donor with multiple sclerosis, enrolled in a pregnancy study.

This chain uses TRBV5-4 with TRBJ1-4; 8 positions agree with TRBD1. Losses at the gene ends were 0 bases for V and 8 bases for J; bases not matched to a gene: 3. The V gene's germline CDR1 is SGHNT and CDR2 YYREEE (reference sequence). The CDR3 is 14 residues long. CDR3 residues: CASSLDRGAEKLFF. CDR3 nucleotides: TGTGCCAGCAGCTTGGACAGGGGGGCAGAAAAACTGTTTTTT.

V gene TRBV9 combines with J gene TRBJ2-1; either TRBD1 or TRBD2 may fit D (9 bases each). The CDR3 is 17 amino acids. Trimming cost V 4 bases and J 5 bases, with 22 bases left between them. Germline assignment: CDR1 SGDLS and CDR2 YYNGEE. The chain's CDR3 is CASSWDRVIAGDNEQFF. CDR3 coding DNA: TGTGCCAGCAGCTGGGACAGGGTGATAGCGGGAGACAATGAGCAGTTCTTC.

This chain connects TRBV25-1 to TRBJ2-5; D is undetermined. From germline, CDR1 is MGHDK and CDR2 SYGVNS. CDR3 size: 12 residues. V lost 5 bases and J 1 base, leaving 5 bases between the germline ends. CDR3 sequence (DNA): TGTGCCAGCAGTTTCGGCCAAGAGACCCAGTACTTC. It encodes CASSFGQETQYF. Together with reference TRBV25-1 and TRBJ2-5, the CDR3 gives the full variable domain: EADIYQTPRYLVIGTGKKITLECSQTMGHDKMYWYQQDPGMELHLIHYSYGVNSTEKGDLSSESTVSRIRTEHFPLTLESARPSHTSQYLCASSFGQETQYFGPGTRLLVL.

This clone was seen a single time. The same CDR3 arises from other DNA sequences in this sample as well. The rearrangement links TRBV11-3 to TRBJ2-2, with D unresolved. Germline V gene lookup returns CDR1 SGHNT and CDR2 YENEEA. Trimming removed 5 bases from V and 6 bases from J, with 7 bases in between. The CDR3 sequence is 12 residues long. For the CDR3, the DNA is TGTGCCAGCAGCCTTAGCTCCGGGGAGCTGTTTTTT. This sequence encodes CASSLSSGELFF.

The CDR3: CASSALGGYSNQPQHF. For the CDR3, the DNA is TGCGCCAGCAGCGCCCTGGGGGGGTATAGCAATCAGCCCCAGCATTTT. The chain recombines TRBV5-1 with TRBJ1-5; TRBD1 might be the D (5 bases). The CDR3 loop spans 16 amino acids. V was shortened by 4 bases and J by 0 bases, with 14 bases between the two germline ends. CDR1 is SGHRS, CDR2 YFSETQ, per germline.

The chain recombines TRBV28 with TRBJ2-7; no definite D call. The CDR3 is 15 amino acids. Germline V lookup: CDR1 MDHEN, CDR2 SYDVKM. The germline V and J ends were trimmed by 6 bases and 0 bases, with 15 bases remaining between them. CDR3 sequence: CASSQVRPNSYEQYF. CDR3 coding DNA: TGTGCCAGCAGCCAAGTGCGTCCCAACTCCTACGAGCAGTACTTC.

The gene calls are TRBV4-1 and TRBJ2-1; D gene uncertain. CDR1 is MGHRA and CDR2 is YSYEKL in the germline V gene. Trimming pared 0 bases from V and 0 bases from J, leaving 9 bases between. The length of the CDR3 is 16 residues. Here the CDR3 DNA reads TGCGCCAGCAGCCAAGATTGGGTTTCCTCCTACAATGAGCAGTTCTTC. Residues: CASSQDWVSSYNEQFF.

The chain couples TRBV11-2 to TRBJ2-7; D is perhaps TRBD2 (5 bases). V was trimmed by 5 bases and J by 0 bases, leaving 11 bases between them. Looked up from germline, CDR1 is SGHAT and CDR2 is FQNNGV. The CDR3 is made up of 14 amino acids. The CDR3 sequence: CASSLVGSSYEQYF. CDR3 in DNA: TGTGCCAGCAGCCTAGTTGGGAGCTCCTACGAGCAGTACTTC.

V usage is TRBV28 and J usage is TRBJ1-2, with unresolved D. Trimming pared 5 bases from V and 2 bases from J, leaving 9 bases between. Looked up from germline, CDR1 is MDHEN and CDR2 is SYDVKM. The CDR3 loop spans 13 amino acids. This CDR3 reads CASSLDGNYGYTF. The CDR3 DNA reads TGTGCCAGCAGTCTCGACGGGAACTATGGCTACACCTTC.

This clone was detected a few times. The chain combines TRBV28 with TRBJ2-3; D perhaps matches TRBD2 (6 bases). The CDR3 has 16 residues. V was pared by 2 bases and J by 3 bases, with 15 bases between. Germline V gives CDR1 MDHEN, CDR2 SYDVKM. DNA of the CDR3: TGTGCCAGCAGTTTAAGATGGATGGGGAGGACAGATACGCAGTATTTT. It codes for CASSLRWMGRTDTQYF.

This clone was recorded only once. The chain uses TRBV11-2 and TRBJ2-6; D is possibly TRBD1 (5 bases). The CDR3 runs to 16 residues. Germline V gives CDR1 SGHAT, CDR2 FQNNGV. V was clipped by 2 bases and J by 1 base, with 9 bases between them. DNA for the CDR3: TGTGCCAGCAGCTTACAGGGAATATCTGGGGCCAACGTCCTGACTTTC. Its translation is CASSLQGISGANVLTF.

The CDR3 loop is CASRPPKEETQYF. The CDR3, as DNA: TGTGCCAGCAGGCCTCCCAAGGAAGAGACCCAGTACTTC. The rearrangement joins TRBV6-1 to TRBJ2-5; D is ambiguous. Germline V gives CDR1 MNHNS, CDR2 SASEGT. V shed 6 bases and J shed 3 bases, with 11 bases lying between them. CDR3 length: 13 residues.

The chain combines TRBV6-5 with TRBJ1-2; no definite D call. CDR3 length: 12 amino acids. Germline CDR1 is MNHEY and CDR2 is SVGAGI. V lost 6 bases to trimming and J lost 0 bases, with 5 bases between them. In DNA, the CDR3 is TGTGCCAGCAGACAGACTAACTATGGCTACACCTTC. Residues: CASRQTNYGYTF.

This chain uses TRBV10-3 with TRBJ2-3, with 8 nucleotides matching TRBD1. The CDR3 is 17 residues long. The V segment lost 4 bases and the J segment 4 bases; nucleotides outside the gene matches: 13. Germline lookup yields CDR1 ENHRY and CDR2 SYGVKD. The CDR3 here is CAISGFETGGPADTQYF. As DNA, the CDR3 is TGTGCCATCAGTGGGTTCGAAACAGGGGGGCCCGCAGATACGCAGTATTTT.

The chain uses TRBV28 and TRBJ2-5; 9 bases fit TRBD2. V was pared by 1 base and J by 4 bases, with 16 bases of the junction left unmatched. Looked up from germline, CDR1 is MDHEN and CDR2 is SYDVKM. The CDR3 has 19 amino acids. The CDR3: CASSLLGEWREGPRETQYF. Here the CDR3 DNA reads TGTGCCAGCAGTTTATTGGGGGAATGGCGGGAGGGCCCTCGAGAGACCCAGTACTTC.

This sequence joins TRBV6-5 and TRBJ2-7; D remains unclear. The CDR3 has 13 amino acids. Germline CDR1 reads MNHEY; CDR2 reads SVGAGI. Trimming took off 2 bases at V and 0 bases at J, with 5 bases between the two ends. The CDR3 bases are TGTGCCAGCAGTTACAAAAGCTCCTACGAGCAGTACTTC. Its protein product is CASSYKSSYEQYF.

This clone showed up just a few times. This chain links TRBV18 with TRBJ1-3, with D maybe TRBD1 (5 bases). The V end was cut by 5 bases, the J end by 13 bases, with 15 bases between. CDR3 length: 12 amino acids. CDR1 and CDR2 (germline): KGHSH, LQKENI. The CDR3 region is CASSSGLVGIYF. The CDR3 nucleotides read TGTGCCAGCTCATCAGGGCTCGTCGGGATATATTTT.

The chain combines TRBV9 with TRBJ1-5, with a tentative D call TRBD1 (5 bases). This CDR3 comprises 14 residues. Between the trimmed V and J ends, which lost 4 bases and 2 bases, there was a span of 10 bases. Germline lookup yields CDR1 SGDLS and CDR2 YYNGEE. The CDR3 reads CASSPGAGNQPQHF. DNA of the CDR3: TGTGCCAGCAGCCCCGGGGCAGGCAATCAGCCCCAGCATTTT.

The CDR3 bases are TGTGCCAGCAGCCCTGGTGACAAGGCCCAAGAGACCCAGTACTTC. Translating gives CASSPGDKAQETQYF. V gene TRBV5-4 combines with J gene TRBJ2-5; D gene uncertain. The CDR3 spans 15 residues. V shed 4 bases and J shed 1 base, with 14 bases lying between them. The germline gives CDR1 SGHNT, CDR2 YYREEE (reference sequence).

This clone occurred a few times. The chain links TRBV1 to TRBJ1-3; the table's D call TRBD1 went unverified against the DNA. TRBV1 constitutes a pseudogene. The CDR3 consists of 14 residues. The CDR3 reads CTSPDRETGNTIYF. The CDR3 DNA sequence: TGCACCAGCCCCGACAGGGAAACTGGAAACACCATATATTTT.

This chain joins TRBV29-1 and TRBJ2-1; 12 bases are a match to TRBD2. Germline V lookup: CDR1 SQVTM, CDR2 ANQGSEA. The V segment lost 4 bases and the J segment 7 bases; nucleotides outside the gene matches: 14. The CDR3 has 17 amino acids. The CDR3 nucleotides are TGCAGCGTTGTAGGAAGGATTACTAGCGGGAGGTCAAATGAGCAGTTCTTC. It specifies CSVVGRITSGRSNEQFF.

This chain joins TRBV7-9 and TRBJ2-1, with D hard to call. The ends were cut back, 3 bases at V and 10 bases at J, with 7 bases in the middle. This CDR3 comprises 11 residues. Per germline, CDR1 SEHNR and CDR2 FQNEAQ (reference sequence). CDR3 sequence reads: CASSFETEQFF. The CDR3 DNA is TGTGCCAGCAGCTTCGAGACAGAGCAGTTCTTC.

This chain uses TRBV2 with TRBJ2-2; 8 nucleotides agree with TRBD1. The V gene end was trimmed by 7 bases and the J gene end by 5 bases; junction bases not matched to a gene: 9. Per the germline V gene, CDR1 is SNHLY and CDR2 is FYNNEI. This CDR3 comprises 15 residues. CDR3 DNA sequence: TGTGCCAGCACCCTACCGACAGGGGAAACCGGGGAGCTGTTTTTT. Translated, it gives CASTLPTGETGELFF. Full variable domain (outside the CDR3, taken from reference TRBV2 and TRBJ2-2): EPEVTQTPSHQVTQMGQEVILRCVPISNHLYFYWYRQILGQKVEFLVSFYNNEISEKSEIFDDQFSVERPDGSNFTLKIRSTKLEDSAMYFCASTLPTGETGELFFGEGSRLTVL.

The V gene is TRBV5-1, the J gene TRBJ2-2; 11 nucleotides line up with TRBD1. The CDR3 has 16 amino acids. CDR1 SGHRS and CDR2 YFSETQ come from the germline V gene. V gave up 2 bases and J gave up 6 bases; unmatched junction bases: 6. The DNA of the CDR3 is TGCGCCAGCAGCTTTTCCGGGACAGGGGGTTCCGGGGAGCTGTTTTTT. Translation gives CASSFSGTGGSGELFF.

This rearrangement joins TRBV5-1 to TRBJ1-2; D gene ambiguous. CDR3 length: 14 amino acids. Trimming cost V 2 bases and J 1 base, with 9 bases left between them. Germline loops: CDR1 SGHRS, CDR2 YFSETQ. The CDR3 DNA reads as TGCGCCAGCAGCTTAACGGGCCTTAACTATGGCTACACCTTC. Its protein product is CASSLTGLNYGYTF.

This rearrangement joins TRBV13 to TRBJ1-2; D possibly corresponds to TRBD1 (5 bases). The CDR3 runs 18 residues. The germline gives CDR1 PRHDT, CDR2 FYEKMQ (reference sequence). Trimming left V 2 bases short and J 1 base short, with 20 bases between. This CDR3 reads CASSLMGGPKPDNYGYTF. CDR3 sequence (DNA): TGTGCCAGCAGCTTAATGGGGGGACCCAAGCCAGATAACTATGGCTACACCTTC.

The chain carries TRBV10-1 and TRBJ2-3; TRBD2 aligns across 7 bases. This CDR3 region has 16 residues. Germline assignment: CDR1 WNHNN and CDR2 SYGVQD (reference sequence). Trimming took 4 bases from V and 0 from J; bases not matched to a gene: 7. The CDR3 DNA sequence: TGCGCCAGCAGTGGTTCTAGCGGACTTAGCACAGATACGCAGTATTTT. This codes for CASSGSSGLSTDTQYF.

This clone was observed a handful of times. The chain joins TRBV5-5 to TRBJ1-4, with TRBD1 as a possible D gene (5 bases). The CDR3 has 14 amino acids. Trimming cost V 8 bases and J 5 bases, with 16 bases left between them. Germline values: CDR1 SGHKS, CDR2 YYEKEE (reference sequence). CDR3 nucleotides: TGTGCCAGTGGGGACCGGGTCCTGAATGAAAAACTGTTTTTT. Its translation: CASGDRVLNEKLFF.

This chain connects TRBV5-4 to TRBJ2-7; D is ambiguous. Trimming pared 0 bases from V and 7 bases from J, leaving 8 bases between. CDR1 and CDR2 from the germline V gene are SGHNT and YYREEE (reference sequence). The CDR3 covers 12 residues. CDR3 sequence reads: CASSLGSEEQYF. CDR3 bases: TGTGCCAGCAGCTTGGGGTCGGAGGAGCAGTACTTC.